Presented here are 32 T cell receptor beta chains from one specimen sequenced in a study of spatial heterogeneity in lung cancer. Using its own MiXCR run on the 5' RACE reads, TCRdb lists one record per CDR3 protein. This sample carries about 11,000 distinct CDR3 sequences, approximately 15% of them seen once, and the ten largest clones take less than 65%. As for time point: sample taken at primary tumor resection. Whole RNA, isolated from tumor, nontumor lung or frozen PBMC, was sequenced without prior sorting. Sequenced here: PBMCs, sampled at surgery. Receptor source: a male donor with early-stage non-small cell lung cancer.

This clonotype was seen at least ten times. The chain is built from TRBV29-1 and TRBJ2-3, with 10 bases identical to TRBD1. The CDR3 is made up of 15 amino acids. V trimming: 4 bases; J trimming: 4 bases; junction bases outside the gene matches: 8. Germline values: CDR1 SQVTM, CDR2 ANQGSEA. In DNA form, the CDR3 reads TGCAGCGTTGTCGTGACAGGGGGCATATCAGATACGCAGTATTTT. Its translation: CSVVVTGGISDTQYF.

The chain has TRBV29-1 and TRBJ2-5, with TRBD1 as a possible D gene (6 bases). Between the trimmed V and J ends, which lost 7 bases and 0 bases, there was a span of 15 bases. CDR1 and CDR2 from the germline V gene are SQVTM and ANQGSEA. The CDR3 covers 14 residues. CDR3 amino acids: CSAALTGYQETQYF. The CDR3 region has the DNA TGCAGCGCAGCGCTGACAGGTTACCAAGAGACCCAGTACTTC.

This clonotype has ten or more counts. This chain joins TRBV28 and TRBJ2-1; D possibly corresponds to TRBD2 (6 bases). V was clipped by 6 bases and J by 5 bases, with 17 bases between them. Germline V CDR1 and CDR2: MDHEN, SYDVKM. This CDR3 spans 15 amino acids. CDR3 sequence (DNA): TGTGCCAGCAGCCCCGTTGATGCGGGACACAATGAGCAGTTCTTC. Protein sequence: CASSPVDAGHNEQFF.

This rearrangement joins TRBV10-3 to TRBJ2-7; the match to TRBD1 covers 7 bases. The CDR3 length is 15 residues. V lost 4 bases, J lost 0 bases, and 6 bases stayed unmatched. The germline V gene encodes CDR1 ENHRY and CDR2 SYGVKD. Here the CDR3 reads CAISGRAGGSYEQYF. Written as DNA, the CDR3 is TGTGCCATCAGTGGTCGGGCAGGGGGCTCCTACGAGCAGTACTTC.

This clonotype showed up many times. The V gene is TRBV6-5, the J gene TRBJ2-5; 10 positions match TRBD2. This CDR3 has 14 residues. V was pared by 8 bases and J by 5 bases, with 8 bases of the junction left unmatched. In germline, CDR1 is MNHEY, CDR2 SVGAGI. The CDR3 DNA is TGTGCCAGCCGGTATAGCGGGAGGCAGGAGACCCAGTACTTC. This translates into CASRYSGRQETQYF.

This clonotype was recorded a few times. The chain is built from TRBV6-5 and TRBJ1-5; unclear D gene. V lost 5 bases to trimming and J lost 4 bases, with 12 bases between them. The CDR3 is 14 residues long. Germline assignment: CDR1 MNHEY and CDR2 SVGAGI. The CDR3 DNA follows: TGTGCCAGCAGTGCCACACAGACGAATCAGCCCCAGCATTTT. Translation gives CASSATQTNQPQHF.

At least ten counts were recorded for this clonotype. The V gene is TRBV28, the J gene TRBJ2-2; 7 nucleotides match TRBD2. The CDR3 has 14 residues. CDR1 MDHEN and CDR2 SYDVKM come from the germline V gene. V was pared by 5 bases and J by 5 bases, with 5 bases of the junction left unmatched. CDR3 protein: CASSPLAVTGELFF. CDR3 sequence (DNA): TGTGCCAGCAGTCCGCTAGCGGTGACCGGGGAGCTGTTTTTT.

This clonotype has a count of ten or more. V gene TRBV9 combines with J gene TRBJ1-4; possible D gene TRBD1, 5 bases. The CDR3 runs to 15 residues. V lost 3 bases, J lost 3 bases, and 12 bases lay in between. The V gene's germline CDR1 is SGDLS and CDR2 YYNGEE. CDR3 nucleotides: TGTGCCAGCAGCGGAATAACAGGCCCTAATGAAAAACTGTTTTTT. This gives the protein CASSGITGPNEKLFF.

This clonotype was seen many times. The chain has TRBV28 and TRBJ2-7, with 10 bases identical to TRBD2. Germline CDR1 reads MDHEN; CDR2 reads SYDVKM. The CDR3 length is 17 residues. Trimming removed 3 bases from V and 4 bases from J; junction bases left unmatched: 12. CDR3 sequence: CASSLTGSGRAQYEQYF. The CDR3 nucleotides read TGTGCCAGCAGTTTGACAGGGAGCGGGAGGGCCCAGTACGAGCAGTACTTC.

The chain uses TRBV3-1 and TRBJ2-5, with 7 nucleotides matching TRBD2. The J segment lost 5 bases and the V segment lost 4 bases, leaving 1 base of the junction unmatched. Germline values: CDR1 LGHDT, CDR2 YNNKEL (reference sequence). The CDR3 runs 12 residues. Here the CDR3 reads CASSRSGETQYF. In nucleotides, the CDR3 is TGTGCCAGCAGCCGTAGCGGGGAGACCCAGTACTTC.

This clonotype was recorded many times. J is TRBJ2-1 and V is TRBV7-6; 9 bases agree with TRBD2. In germline, CDR1 is SGHVS, CDR2 FNYEAQ. The CDR3 length is 15 residues. V shed 3 bases and J 4 bases; nucleotides not matched to a gene: 4. CDR3 coding DNA: TGTGCCAGCAGCTTCGGGACTAGCCTTTACAATGAGCAGTTCTTC. Amino acid sequence: CASSFGTSLYNEQFF.

This clonotype qualifies as medium-sized. This sequence joins TRBV13 and TRBJ1-6; possibly TRBD1 for D (5 bases). V was trimmed by 0 bases and J by 10 bases, leaving 16 bases between them. The CDR3 consists of 16 residues. The germline CDR1 and CDR2 sequences are PRHDT and FYEKMQ (reference sequence). The CDR3 DNA reads as TGTGCCAGCAGCTTAGGCGCTGCAGGGAGAGGATCACCCCTCCACTTT. Protein: CASSLGAAGRGSPLHF.

The rearrangement uses TRBV4-1 and TRBJ2-1; 7 positions agree with TRBD2. V trimming: 1 base; J trimming: 6 bases; junction bases outside the gene matches: 6. Germline-derived CDR1 and CDR2 are MGHRA and YSYEKL. The CDR3 has 15 amino acids. The CDR3 reads CASSQVGGRGNEQFF. CDR3 sequence (DNA): TGCGCCAGCAGCCAAGTAGGCGGGAGAGGCAATGAGCAGTTCTTC.

The chain joins TRBV14 to TRBJ1-6; D uncertain. The CDR3 consists of 13 residues. CDR1 and CDR2 (germline): SGHDN, FVKESK. V was trimmed by 5 bases and J by 10 bases, leaving 12 bases between them. CDR3 in DNA: TGTGCCAGCAGCGAAAGGACCGGGTCACCCCTCCACTTT. It translates to CASSERTGSPLHF. Drawing the rest from reference TRBV14 and TRBJ1-6, the complete variable domain is EAGVTQFPSHSVIEKGQTVTLRCDPISGHDNLYWYRRVMGKEIKFLLHFVKESKQDESGMPNNRFLAERTGGTYSTLKVQPAELEDSGVYFCASSERTGSPLHFGNGTRLTVT.

The J gene is TRBJ2-2, the V gene TRBV29-1, with D possibly TRBD1 on 5 matching bases. CDR1 is SQVTM, CDR2 ANQGSEA, per germline. The CDR3 is 13 amino acids. The V end was cut by 2 bases, the J end by 5 bases, with 9 bases between. The CDR3, as DNA: TGCAGCGTTGAACAGGGATATACCGGGGAGCTGTTTTTT. Translation gives CSVEQGYTGELFF.

J is TRBJ2-1 and V is TRBV11-2, with D maybe TRBD1 (6 bases). The germline V gene has CDR1 SGHAT and CDR2 FQNNGV. V shed 5 bases and J shed 5 bases, with 16 bases lying between them. The CDR3 extends over 15 amino acids. CDR3 amino acids: CASSHRVAGNNEQFF. The CDR3 nucleotides read TGTGCCAGCAGCCACAGGGTAGCAGGGAACAATGAGCAGTTCTTC. The entire variable domain, with the rest obtained from reference TRBV11-2 and TRBJ2-1, is as follows: EAGVAQSPRYKIIEKRQSVAFWCNPISGHATLYWYQQILGQGPKLLIQFQNNGVVDDSQLPKDRFSAERLKGVDSTLKIQPAKLEDSAVYLCASSHRVAGNNEQFFGPGTRLTVL.

The chain carries TRBV3-1 and TRBJ2-5; D uncertain. This CDR3 spans 15 amino acids. Germline lookup yields CDR1 LGHDT and CDR2 YNNKEL (reference sequence). Between the trimmed V and J ends, which lost 0 bases and 4 bases, there was a span of 12 bases. CDR3 coding DNA: TGTGCCAGCAGCCAAGATCGGGCCAGCCTAGAGACCCAGTACTTC. As protein: CASSQDRASLETQYF.

This clonotype came up a few times. V and J are TRBV28 and TRBJ2-7; TRBD1 matches at 8 bases. J gave up 0 bases and V 4 bases, and 8 bases lay outside the gene matches. Germline V gives CDR1 MDHEN, CDR2 SYDVKM. The CDR3 runs 16 residues. CDR3 protein: CASSSTRQGPSYEQYF. In DNA form, the CDR3 reads TGTGCCAGCAGTTCCACGCGACAGGGGCCCTCCTACGAGCAGTACTTC.

In its sample, this clonotype was seen a few times. The genes are TRBV7-3 and TRBJ2-5; 9 bases map to TRBD1. There are 14 residues in the CDR3. The germline V gene has CDR1 SGHTA and CDR2 FQGTGA. Losses at the gene ends were 5 bases for V and 4 bases for J; bases not matched to a gene: 5. The CDR3 here is CASSRTGAGETQYF. CDR3 DNA sequence: TGTGCCAGCAGCAGGACAGGGGCAGGAGAGACCCAGTACTTC.

This clonotype was observed a handful of times. This chain uses TRBV6-5 with TRBJ2-7, with 7 bases identical to TRBD1. The CDR3 consists of 18 residues. Germline CDR1 MNHEY, CDR2 SVGAGI. V lost 0 bases and J lost 3; bases outside the gene matches: 14. This CDR3 is CASSYSISYVRGCYEQYF. CDR3 DNA sequence: TGTGCCAGCAGTTACTCGATTTCCTATGTCAGGGGGTGCTACGAGCAGTACTTC.

This chain uses TRBV7-9 with TRBJ1-6; no definite D call. The CDR3 loop spans 13 amino acids. The germline V gene has CDR1 SEHNR and CDR2 FQNEAQ (reference sequence). V shed 2 bases and J shed 7 bases, with 6 bases lying between them. CDR3 nucleotides: TGTGCCAGCAGCTTATTGACAAATTCACCCCTCCACTTT. This translates into CASSLLTNSPLHF. The whole variable domain, filled in from reference TRBV7-9 and TRBJ1-6, reads DTGVSQNPRHKITKRGQNVTFRCDPISEHNRLYWYRQTLGQGPEFLTYFQNEAQLEKSRLLSDRFSAERPKGSFSTLEIQRTEQGDSAMYLCASSLLTNSPLHFGNGTRLTVT.

The table lists this clonotype with many counts. The chain employs TRBV7-3 and TRBJ2-2; TRBD1 or TRBD2 may be the D gene (5 bases each). The CDR3 consists of 15 residues. Trimming stripped 2 bases from V and 2 bases from J, with 9 bases between. Germline assignment: CDR1 SGHTA and CDR2 FQGTGA. DNA of the CDR3: TGTGCCAGCAGCTTAGGGACCGTTAACACCGGGGAGCTGTTTTTT. The encoded protein is CASSLGTVNTGELFF.

This clonotype was counted at least ten times. The rearrangement uses TRBV3-1 and TRBJ2-2; no reliable D call. CDR1 and CDR2 (germline): LGHDT, YNNKEL (reference sequence). The CDR3 is 13 amino acids. Trimming took off 4 bases at V and 4 bases at J, with 7 bases between the two ends. The CDR3 protein is CASSLGPTGELFF. CDR3 in DNA: TGTGCCAGCAGCCTAGGACCCACCGGGGAGCTGTTTTTT.

This clonotype was observed a few times. The chain links TRBV7-9 to TRBJ2-3, with TRBD1 as a possible D gene (6 bases). The CDR3 is 16 amino acids. Trimming left V 5 bases short and J 0 bases short, with 15 bases between. Germline loops: CDR1 SEHNR, CDR2 FQNEAQ (reference sequence). The CDR3 here is CASSPPLQGSTDTQYF. DNA of the CDR3: TGTGCCAGCAGCCCTCCCCTACAGGGCAGCACAGATACGCAGTATTTT.

This clonotype occurred many times. CDR3 DNA sequence: TGTGCCACCAGCAGAGATCCGCCTGGACTGGGGAACACTGAAGCTTTCTTT. This codes for CATSRDPPGLGNTEAFF. The rearrangement uses TRBV15 and TRBJ1-1; D not resolved. The CDR3 is 17 residues long. CDR1 LNHNV and CDR2 YYDKDF come from the germline V gene (reference sequence). V was trimmed by 0 bases and J by 1 base, leaving 15 bases between them.

This clonotype is medium-sized in the sample. The chain carries TRBV28 and TRBJ2-1; tentatively, D is TRBD1 (5 bases). This CDR3 contains 17 residues. Trimming stripped 3 bases from V and 3 bases from J, with 18 bases between. Germline V lookup: CDR1 MDHEN, CDR2 SYDVKM. CDR3 coding DNA: TGTGCCAGCAGTTTTGAACGACAGCCGGGCTACTACAATGAGCAGTTCTTC. The encoded protein is CASSFERQPGYYNEQFF.

J is TRBJ2-4 and V is TRBV28, with TRBD1 as a possible D gene (6 bases). V lost 6 bases, J lost 0 bases, and 15 bases lay in between. The CDR3 sequence is 16 residues long. The V gene's germline CDR1 is MDHEN and CDR2 SYDVKM. The CDR3 sequence is CASSPTGKVAKNIQYF. The CDR3 coding sequence is TGTGCCAGCAGCCCCACAGGGAAGGTAGCCAAAAACATTCAGTACTTC.

CDR3 sequence: CAWSVRSGGADTQYF. DNA of the CDR3: TGTGCCTGGAGTGTCCGTAGCGGCGGGGCGGATACGCAGTATTTT. This rearrangement joins TRBV30 to TRBJ2-3; D possibly corresponds to TRBD2 (6 bases). The germline V gene encodes CDR1 GTSNPN and CDR2 SVGIG (reference sequence). The CDR3 consists of 15 residues. Trimming took off 0 bases at V and 6 bases at J, with 16 bases between the two ends. The variable domain in full, with the rest retrieved from reference TRBV30 and TRBJ2-3, is SQTIHQWPATLVQPVGSPLSLECTVEGTSNPNLYWYRQAAGRGLQLLFYSVGIGQISSEVPQNLSASRPQDRQFILSSKKLLLSDSGFYLCAWSVRSGGADTQYFGPGTRLTVL.

This clonotype was recorded many times. This chain uses TRBV6-2 or TRBV6-3 with TRBJ2-3; 13 bases map to TRBD2. This CDR3 region has 16 residues. V gave up 6 bases and J gave up 2 bases; unmatched junction bases: 5. Germline values: CDR1 MNHEY, CDR2 SVGEGT. The CDR3 region has the DNA TGTGCCAGCAGGGGACTAGCGGGACCAAACACAGATACGCAGTATTTT. Its translation: CASRGLAGPNTDTQYF.

This clonotype came up many times. The J gene is TRBJ2-7, the V gene TRBV25-1, with D possibly matching TRBD1 (6 bases). The CDR3 totals 15 residues. The V end was cut by 0 bases, the J end by 7 bases, with 16 bases between. Looked up from germline, CDR1 is MGHDK and CDR2 is SYGVNS. The CDR3 nucleotides read TGTGCCAGCAGTGAATATGAGACAGGTTTTATAGAGCAGTACTTC. Translation: CASSEYETGFIEQYF.

The J gene is TRBJ2-2, the V gene TRBV6-2 or TRBV6-3, with 9 positions matching TRBD1. V dropped 5 bases and J dropped 3; count of bases not matched to a gene: 4. CDR3 size: 15 residues. Germline assignment: CDR1 MNHEY and CDR2 SVGEGT. The CDR3 sequence is CASSTGGEDTGELFF. Here the CDR3 DNA reads TGTGCCAGCAGTACAGGGGGCGAAGACACCGGGGAGCTGTTTTTT.

The chain joins TRBV20-1 to TRBJ1-1; D remains ambiguous. Germline V lookup: CDR1 DFQATT, CDR2 SNEGSKA (reference sequence). The CDR3 covers 14 residues. Between the trimmed V and J ends, which lost 6 bases and 0 bases, there was a span of 14 bases. The CDR3 DNA sequence: TGCAGTGCCCAAAAGGGCAAAATGAACACTGAAGCTTTCTTT. It encodes CSAQKGKMNTEAFF.